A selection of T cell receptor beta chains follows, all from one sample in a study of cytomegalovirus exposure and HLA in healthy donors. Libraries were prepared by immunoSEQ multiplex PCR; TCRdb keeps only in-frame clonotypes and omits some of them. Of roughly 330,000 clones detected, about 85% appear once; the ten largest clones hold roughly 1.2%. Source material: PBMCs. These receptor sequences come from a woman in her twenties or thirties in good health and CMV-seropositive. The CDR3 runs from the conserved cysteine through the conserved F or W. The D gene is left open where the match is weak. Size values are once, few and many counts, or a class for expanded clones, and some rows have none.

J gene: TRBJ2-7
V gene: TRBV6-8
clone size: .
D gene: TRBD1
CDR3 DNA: TGTGCCAGCAGTTACTCGATAGGGACAGGGTTTAGCTACGAGCAGTACTTC
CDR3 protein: CASSYSIGTGFSYEQYF

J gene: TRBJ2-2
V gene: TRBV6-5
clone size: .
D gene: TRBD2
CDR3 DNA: TGTGCCAGCAGTTACGTTAGCGGGACTGCCACCGGGGAGCTGTTTTTT
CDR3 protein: CASSYVSGTATGELFF

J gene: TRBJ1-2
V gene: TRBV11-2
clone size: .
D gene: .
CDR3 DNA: TGTGCCAGCAGCTCAAACCAGGGACGGAATTATGGCTACACCTTC
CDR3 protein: CASSSNQGRNYGYTF

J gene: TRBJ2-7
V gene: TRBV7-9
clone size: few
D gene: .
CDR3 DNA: TGTGCCAGCAGCTTAAGTGCCGAGCAGTACTTC
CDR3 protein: CASSLSAEQYF

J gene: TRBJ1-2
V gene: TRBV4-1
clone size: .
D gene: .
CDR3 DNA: TGCGCCAGCAGCCCTCCTCAGGGGTATGGCTACACCTTC
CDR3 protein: CASSPPQGYGYTF

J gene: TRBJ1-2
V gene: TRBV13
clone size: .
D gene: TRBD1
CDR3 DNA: TGTGCCAGCAGTGAAGTCAGGGGGCGGGCCTATGGCTACACCTTC
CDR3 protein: CASSEVRGRAYGYTF

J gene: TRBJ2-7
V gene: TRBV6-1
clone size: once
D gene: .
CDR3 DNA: TGTGCGATTCGGGATCCCTGGTCTACCTACGAGCAGTACTTC
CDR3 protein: CAIRDPWSTYEQYF

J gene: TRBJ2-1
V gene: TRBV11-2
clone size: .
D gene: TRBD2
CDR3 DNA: TGTGCCAGCAGAGGCTCCGGGACTAGCAGGTACAATGAGCAGTTCTTC
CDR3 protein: CASRGSGTSRYNEQFF

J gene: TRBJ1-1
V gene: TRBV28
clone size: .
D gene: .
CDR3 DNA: TGTGCCAGCAGTTTATGGAGTCAATATAACACTGAAGCTTTCTTT
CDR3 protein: CASSLWSQYNTEAFF

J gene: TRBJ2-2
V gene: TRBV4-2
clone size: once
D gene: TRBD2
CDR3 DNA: TGTGCCAGCAGCCCCCGGACTAGCGGGAGCCCCACCGGGGAGCTGTTTTTT
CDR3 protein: CASSPRTSGSPTGELFF

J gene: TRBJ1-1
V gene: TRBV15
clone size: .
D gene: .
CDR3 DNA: TGTGCCACCAGCAGCCCCGGGACTCGGGTCACTGAAGCTTTCTTT
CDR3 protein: CATSSPGTRVTEAFF

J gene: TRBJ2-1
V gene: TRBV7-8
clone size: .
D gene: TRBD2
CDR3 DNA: TGTGCCAGCAGCTTAGGACGCGGGGGGGCAAGTGAGCAGTTCTTC
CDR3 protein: CASSLGRGGASEQFF

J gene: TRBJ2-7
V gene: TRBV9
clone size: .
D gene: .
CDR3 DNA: TGTGCCAGCAGCGCGACAGCTTTATCATCCTCCGAGCAGTACTTC
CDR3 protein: CASSATALSSSEQYF

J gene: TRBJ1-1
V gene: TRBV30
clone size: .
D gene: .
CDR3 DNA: TGTGCCTGGAGGGGTATAGGGGTGAGCACTGAAGCTTTCTTT
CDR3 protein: CAWRGIGVSTEAFF

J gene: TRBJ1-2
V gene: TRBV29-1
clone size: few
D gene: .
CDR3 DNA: TGCAGCGTTGAGTCGGGGCGGCATGGCTACACCTTC
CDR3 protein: CSVESGRHGYTF

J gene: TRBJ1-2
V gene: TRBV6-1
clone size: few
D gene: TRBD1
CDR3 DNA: TGTGCCAGCCAACCCGGGACAGCCAACTATGGCTACACCTTC
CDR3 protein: CASQPGTANYGYTF

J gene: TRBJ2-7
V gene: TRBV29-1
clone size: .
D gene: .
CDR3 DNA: TGCAGCGTTGATTCCCGGGACCTAGGCGGGCAGTACTTC
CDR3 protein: CSVDSRDLGGQYF

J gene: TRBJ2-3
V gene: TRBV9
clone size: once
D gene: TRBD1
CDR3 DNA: TGTGCCAGCAGCTTCACAGGGGTCCTCTCGAATACGCAGTATTTT
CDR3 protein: CASSFTGVLSNTQYF

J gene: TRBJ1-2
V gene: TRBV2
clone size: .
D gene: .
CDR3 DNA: TGTGCCAGCAGGTTGCAGTCCTATGGCTACACCTTC
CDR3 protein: CASRLQSYGYTF

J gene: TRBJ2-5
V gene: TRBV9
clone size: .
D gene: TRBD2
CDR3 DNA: TGTGCCAGCAGCGTAGACCCCCCGGGGGGAGCACAAGAGACCCAGTACTTC
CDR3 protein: CASSVDPPGGAQETQYF

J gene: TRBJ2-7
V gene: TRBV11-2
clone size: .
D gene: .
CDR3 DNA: TGTGCCAGCAGCTTATTCGGGGGCTACGAGCAGTACTTC
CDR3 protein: CASSLFGGYEQYF

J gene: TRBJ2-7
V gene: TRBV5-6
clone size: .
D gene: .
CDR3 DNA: TGTGCCAGCAGCCCGGGACCTATCTACGAGCAGTACTTC
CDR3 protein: CASSPGPIYEQYF

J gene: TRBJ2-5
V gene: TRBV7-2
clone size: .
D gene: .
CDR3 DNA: TGTGCCAGCAGCTTAGGCACACAAGAGACCCAGTACTTC
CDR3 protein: CASSLGTQETQYF

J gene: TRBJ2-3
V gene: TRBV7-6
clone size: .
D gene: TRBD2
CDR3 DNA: TGTGCCAGCAGCCGGACTAGCGGGACAACAGATACGCAGTATTTT
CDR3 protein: CASSRTSGTTDTQYF